The clone carrying this T cell receptor (beta chain) was seen a few times. The data originate from a study of blood T cell repertoires in COVID-19. Overall study: Both acute and convalescent COVID-19 samples were obtained from the United States, Italy and Spain. PBMCs, B-cell-depleted T cells, or T cells provided the cDNA or gDNA that made up the material.

In the original workflow: Amplification of reference gene primers was used by the study to estimate nucleated cell counts. Clones were read by immunoSEQ multiplex PCR, and TCRdb kept only the in-frame ones, dropping some. The DNA was the basis for D and trimming; V, J and clone size are from that table. The sample holds 60,000 to 90,000 clones, around 83% seen once. Trimming took off 3 bases at V and 4 bases at J, with 12 bases between the two ends. Germline CDR1 and CDR2: MNHEY and SMNVEV (reference sequence). The CDR3 extends over 14 amino acids. The specimen was peripheral blood. This TCR was sampled from a man over 45 with acute or convalescent COVID-19. The rearrangement joins TRBV27 to TRBJ2-5, with D perhaps matching TRBD1 (6 bases). The CDR3 DNA sequence: TGTGCCAGCAGTTTCGGGGCAGGGGTAGAGACCCAGTACTTC. It codes for CASSFGAGVETQYF.